One sample yielded the 27 T cell receptor beta chains listed below, sequenced in a study of radiotherapy plus CTLA-4 blockade in lung cancer. The method was immunoSEQ multiplex PCR; TCRdb's version includes in-frame clones alone and lacks a portion of them. The profile covers 40,000 or so clones, with over 55% appearing a single time and about 18% taken by the ten largest. The sample in question was peripheral blood, obtained from a patient treated with radiotherapy plus ipilimumab. The source of these receptors is a human donor with non-small cell lung cancer who had a partial response to radiotherapy plus ipilimumab.

The chain recombines TRBV5-1 with TRBJ1-2, with TRBD1 matching over 7 bases. J was trimmed by 3 bases and V by 1 base; bases with no gene match: 3. This CDR3 has 14 amino acids. Germline-derived CDR1 and CDR2 are SGHRS and YFSETQ. CDR3 in amino acids: CASSLTGADYGYTF. The CDR3 nucleotides are TGCGCCAGCAGCTTGACAGGGGCCGACTATGGCTACACCTTC.

This sequence joins TRBV5-1 and TRBJ2-7; D not resolved. CDR3 length: 14 residues. Germline lookup yields CDR1 SGHRS and CDR2 YFSETQ. V was shortened by 0 bases and J by 3 bases, with 10 bases between the two germline ends. CDR3 protein: CASSLGHQSYEQYF. CDR3 coding DNA: TGCGCCAGCAGCTTGGGGCACCAAAGCTACGAGCAGTACTTC.

The rearrangement joins TRBV25-1 to TRBJ2-1; 7 positions match TRBD1. In germline, CDR1 is MGHDK, CDR2 SYGVNS. V trimming: 9 bases; J trimming: 5 bases; junction bases outside the gene matches: 7. The CDR3 runs 13 residues. The CDR3 spells CASAWTGDNEQFF. CDR3 DNA: TGTGCCAGTGCCTGGACAGGTGACAATGAGCAGTTCTTC.

The rearrangement joins TRBV15 to TRBJ1-5; possible D gene TRBD1, 6 bases. The germline gives CDR1 LNHNV, CDR2 YYDKDF (reference sequence). Trimming removed 1 base from V and 5 bases from J, with 12 bases in between. This CDR3 has 15 amino acids. CDR3 sequence (DNA): TGTGCCACCAGCAGAGCCTGGGGGCGAGATCAGCCCCAGCATTTT. Its protein product is CATSRAWGRDQPQHF.

This clone showed up just once. The chain couples TRBV6-5 to TRBJ2-1, with D perhaps TRBD2 (6 bases). The germline gives CDR1 MNHEY, CDR2 SVGAGI. Trimming pared 8 bases from V and 6 bases from J, leaving 20 bases between. The CDR3 runs to 15 residues. The CDR3 bases are TGTGCCAGCCTCCAGTTGGGTAGGAGGGGCAATGAGCAGTTCTTC. It codes for CASLQLGRRGNEQFF.

The chain has TRBV4-1 and TRBJ1-2, with D unresolved. Germline lookup yields CDR1 MGHRA and CDR2 YSYEKL. Trimming left V 1 base short and J 0 bases short, with 6 bases between. This CDR3 has 14 residues. CDR3 region: CASSQGQANYGYTF. The CDR3 DNA reads as TGCGCCAGCAGCCAAGGGCAAGCTAACTATGGCTACACCTTC.

The sample holds one count of this clone. This chain connects TRBV5-6 to TRBJ2-7; 8 bases align to TRBD1. The V and J ends lost 0 bases and 6 bases, in that order; junction bases with no gene match: 8. CDR1 SGHDT and CDR2 YYEEEE come from the germline V gene. The CDR3 is made up of 15 amino acids. CDR3 region: CASSLVPGQGIEQYF. CDR3 in DNA: TGTGCCAGCAGCTTGGTCCCCGGACAGGGAATCGAGCAGTACTTC.

V usage is TRBV13 and J usage is TRBJ2-5; D uncertain. There are 13 residues in the CDR3. Trimming took off 6 bases at V and 9 bases at J, with 17 bases between the two ends. CDR1 and CDR2 from the germline V gene are PRHDT and FYEKMQ (reference sequence). The DNA for the CDR3 is TGTGCCAGCAGTTTCCAATCTAAGCGCGCCCAGTACTTC. Amino acids: CASSFQSKRAQYF.

The chain couples TRBV5-1 to TRBJ2-7, with D possibly matching TRBD2 (6 bases). The CDR3 spans 13 residues. CDR1 SGHRS and CDR2 YFSETQ come from the germline V gene. Between the trimmed V and J ends, which lost 0 bases and 6 bases, there was a span of 10 bases. The CDR3 here is CASSLASAGEQYF. In nucleotides, the CDR3 is TGCGCCAGCAGCTTGGCTAGCGCGGGCGAGCAGTACTTC.

V usage is TRBV6-1 and J usage is TRBJ1-3; D call uncertain. Germline V gene data show CDR1 as MNHNS and CDR2 as SASEGT. The CDR3 is made up of 11 amino acids. Trimming took off 6 bases at V and 3 bases at J, with 3 bases between the two ends. The CDR3 reads CASSFGNTIYF. CDR3 nucleotides: TGTGCCAGCAGCTTTGGAAACACCATATATTTT.

The V call is TRBV19, the J call TRBJ1-1; perhaps TRBD1 as D (6 bases). Per the germline V gene, CDR1 is LNHDA and CDR2 is SQIVND (reference sequence). CDR3 length: 16 amino acids. The ends were cut back, 7 bases at V and 3 bases at J, with 21 bases in the middle. The CDR3: CASKGQGWVLDTEAFF. The CDR3 DNA reads TGTGCCAGTAAGGGGCAGGGGTGGGTTTTGGACACTGAAGCTTTCTTT.

In the case of this clone: Mismatch with germline at one junction end may stem from a read error. This chain connects TRBV7-2 to TRBJ1-2; D is unclear. Germline CDR1 reads SGHTA; CDR2 reads FQGNSA. CDR3 size: 14 residues. CDR3 bases: TGTGCCAGCAGTTTAGGCGTTTCTAACTATGGCTACACCTTC. This translates into CASSLGVSNYGYTF.

This chain connects TRBV28 to TRBJ2-2, with D possibly TRBD1 on 6 matching bases. The ends were cut back, 3 bases at V and 1 base at J, with 12 bases in the middle. Germline CDR1 is MDHEN and CDR2 is SYDVKM. The CDR3 covers 16 residues. DNA for the CDR3: TGTGCCAGCAGTTTTACAGGGCTTATGAACACCGGGGAGCTGTTTTTT. Its protein product is CASSFTGLMNTGELFF. Combining the CDR3 with reference TRBV28 and TRBJ2-2 gives the whole variable domain DVKVTQSSRYLVKRTGEKVFLECVQDMDHENMFWYRQDPGLGLRLIYFSYDVKMKEKGDIPEGYSVSREKKERFSLILESASTNQTSMYLCASSFTGLMNTGELFFGEGSRLTVL.

The chain combines TRBV2 with TRBJ2-1; 10 nucleotides line up with TRBD2. The V gene end was trimmed by 10 bases and the J gene end by 6 bases; junction bases not matched to a gene: 9. CDR1 is SNHLY, CDR2 FYNNEI, per germline. The CDR3 length is 14 residues. This CDR3 reads CATMGLANRNEQFF. Written as DNA, the CDR3 is TGTGCCACCATGGGACTAGCGAACCGCAATGAGCAGTTCTTC.

This chain connects TRBV9 to TRBJ2-3; 11 bases agree with TRBD1. The V segment lost 7 bases and the J segment 4 bases; nucleotides outside the gene matches: 5. The germline V gene encodes CDR1 SGDLS and CDR2 YYNGEE. The CDR3 runs to 14 residues. Here the CDR3 reads CASGPGQGADTQYF. In DNA, the CDR3 is TGTGCCAGCGGGCCGGGACAGGGGGCAGATACGCAGTATTTT.

This clone is labeled medium-sized. Other nucleotide sequences in the sample specify the same CDR3. This chain uses TRBV19 with TRBJ1-1; no definite D call. Germline V gives CDR1 LNHDA, CDR2 SQIVND (reference sequence). The CDR3 has 14 amino acids. V lost 3 bases to trimming and J lost 0 bases, with 8 bases between them. This chain's CDR3 is CASSISGMNTEAFF. DNA of the CDR3: TGTGCCAGTAGTATCTCGGGTATGAACACTGAAGCTTTCTTT.

There are a few counts of this clone. DNA of the CDR3: TGTGCCTGGAGTCGGACAGGGGGTGAAGCTTTCTTT. Translation gives CAWSRTGGEAFF. This chain links TRBV30 with TRBJ1-1; TRBD1 matches at 10 bases. The CDR3 is made up of 12 amino acids. Germline assignment: CDR1 GTSNPN and CDR2 SVGIG (reference sequence). V trimming: 2 bases; J trimming: 7 bases; junction bases outside the gene matches: 1.

This clone turned up a few times. The genes are TRBV7-9 and TRBJ1-2; D is perhaps TRBD1 (5 bases). CDR1 SEHNR and CDR2 FQNEAQ come from the germline V gene (reference sequence). This CDR3 comprises 15 residues. Trimming removed 4 bases from V and 4 bases from J, with 16 bases in between. The CDR3 is CASSSRTSGVYGYTF. The CDR3 region has the DNA TGTGCCAGCAGCTCCCGGACATCGGGAGTCTATGGCTACACCTTC.

The table lists this clone with a few counts. The gene calls are TRBV23-1 and TRBJ2-1; 10 positions agree with TRBD1. TRBV23-1 is recorded as an ORF, its role being uncertain. The CDR3 totals 15 residues. Trimming at V came to 6 bases and at J to 7 bases, leaving 9 bases not matched to a gene. CDR3 region: CASRDRTGGRNEQFF. The DNA for the CDR3 is TGCGCCAGCAGAGACCGGACAGGGGGACGGAATGAGCAGTTCTTC.

The gene calls are TRBV5-1 and TRBJ1-1; D gene uncertain. CDR3 size: 15 residues. Trimming removed 4 bases from V and 2 bases from J, with 15 bases in between. CDR1 is SGHRS and CDR2 is YFSETQ in the germline V gene. CDR3 amino acids: CASSPTGLENTEAFF. DNA for the CDR3: TGCGCCAGCAGCCCCACCGGACTAGAAAACACTGAAGCTTTCTTT.

This sequence joins TRBV2 and TRBJ1-5, with D tentatively TRBD1 (5 bases). Germline CDR1 reads SNHLY; CDR2 reads FYNNEI. The CDR3 contains 14 residues. V gave up 6 bases and J gave up 0 bases, with 9 bases separating them. The CDR3 protein is CASRGLNSNQPQHF. CDR3 coding DNA: TGTGCCAGCAGGGGGCTGAATAGCAATCAGCCCCAGCATTTT.

The chain employs TRBV7-8 and TRBJ1-2; possible D gene TRBD1, 6 bases. This CDR3 is built from 14 residues. V lost 5 bases and J lost 7, with 17 bases in between. The germline V gene encodes CDR1 SGHVS and CDR2 FQNEAQ. CDR3 loop: CASSLEDSRGGYTF. The CDR3 region has the DNA TGTGCCAGCAGCCTCGAGGACAGTCGTGGTGGCTACACCTTC.

This clone was found a few times. The gene calls are TRBV13 and TRBJ2-3, with TRBD2 identical over 7 bases. Germline-derived CDR1 and CDR2 are PRHDT and FYEKMQ (reference sequence). The ends lost 4 bases at V and 7 bases at J; junction bases unmatched: 11. The CDR3 covers 15 residues. This CDR3 is CASSSTERGGNTQYF. In DNA form, the CDR3 reads TGTGCCAGCAGCTCGACCGAGAGGGGAGGGAATACGCAGTATTTT.

This sequence joins TRBV5-6 and TRBJ1-2, with 8 positions matching TRBD1. The CDR3 is 15 amino acids. Germline CDR1 is SGHDT and CDR2 is YYEEEE. J lost 2 bases, V lost 3 bases, and 6 bases had no gene match. The CDR3 coding sequence is TGTGCCAGCAGCTCGTACAGGGGGGGGAACTATGGCTACACCTTC. It is translated as CASSSYRGGNYGYTF.

The sample holds a few counts of this clone. The chain employs TRBV4-2 and TRBJ2-1, with D possibly being TRBD2 (6 bases). Trimming stripped 4 bases from V and 5 bases from J, with 6 bases between. Germline CDR1 is LGHNA and CDR2 is YNFKEQ. The CDR3 runs to 12 residues. The CDR3 loop reads CASSPGDNEQFF. CDR3 sequence (DNA): TGTGCCAGCAGCCCGGGGGACAATGAGCAGTTCTTC.

This clone was counted between two and nine times. V gene TRBV30 combines with J gene TRBJ2-3, with 13 positions matching TRBD2. CDR1 and CDR2 from the germline V gene are GTSNPN and SVGIG (reference sequence). J was trimmed by 3 bases and V by 2 bases; bases with no gene match: 2. This CDR3 comprises 15 residues. This chain's CDR3 is CAWSSGLAGTDTQYF. CDR3 nucleotide sequence: TGTGCCTGGAGTTCGGGACTAGCGGGGACAGATACGCAGTATTTT.

The chain has TRBV30 and TRBJ2-1; perhaps TRBD1 as D (5 bases). Germline V gene sequence: CDR1 GTSNPN, CDR2 SVGIG (reference sequence). CDR3 size: 17 residues. The ends were cut back, 0 bases at V and 1 base at J, with 16 bases in the middle. The CDR3 nucleotides are TGTGCCTGGAGTGTATATGGAGTCAGGGAATCCTACAATGAGCAGTTCTTC. Its protein is CAWSVYGVRESYNEQFF.